These 28 T cell receptor beta chains share one sample of origin, sequenced in a study of OX40 agonist ivuxolimab in advanced cancers. The data were produced by immunoSEQ multiplex PCR, yet TCRdb's version contains in-frame clones alone and is incomplete. The sample gives about 110,000 clones, roughly 90% of which show up once; around 0.7% is in the top ten. The starting material was CD4+ or CD8+ T cells sorted from blood, obtained in a trial of the OX40 agonist ivuxolimab. The receptors originated from an adult with an advanced solid tumor such as melanoma, head and neck, liver or kidney cancer.

This rearrangement joins TRBV10-3 to TRBJ2-1; 11 positions agree with TRBD2. CDR3 length: 15 residues. The germline gives CDR1 ENHRY, CDR2 SYGVKD. J lost 8 bases, V lost 11 bases, and 14 bases had no gene match. The CDR3 DNA reads as TGTGCCGCATCGCCACTAGCGGGAGATTCTGATGAGCAGTTCTTC. Its protein product is CAASPLAGDSDEQFF.

The rearrangement uses TRBV9 and TRBJ1-2, with D perhaps TRBD1 (5 bases). V was trimmed by 4 bases and J by 4 bases, leaving 14 bases between them. The CDR3 has 14 amino acids. Germline V gene data show CDR1 as SGDLS and CDR2 as YYNGEE. DNA of the CDR3: TGTGCCAGCAGCTTGACAGATTTCTCCTATGGCTACACCTTC. Translation gives CASSLTDFSYGYTF.

The CDR3 bases are TGTGCCAGCAGCTTGAATTCGGGCCGCCCAGAGACCCAGTACTTC. This encodes CASSLNSGRPETQYF. The genes are TRBV5-8 and TRBJ2-5; D is uncertain. V was shortened by 1 base and J by 4 bases, with 14 bases between the two germline ends. Germline V CDR1 and CDR2: SGHTS, YDEGEE. The CDR3 length is 15 residues.

CDR3 region: CASSLGQGRTEAFF. The CDR3 bases are TGTGCCAGCAGCCTCGGACAGGGAAGGACTGAAGCTTTCTTT. The chain employs TRBV6-5 and TRBJ1-1; 8 bases are shared with TRBD1. The CDR3 is made up of 14 amino acids. Germline V gene data show CDR1 as MNHEY and CDR2 as SVGAGI. Trimming took 6 bases from V and 5 from J; bases not matched to a gene: 8.

The chain carries TRBV6-6 and TRBJ1-6; 8 bases fit TRBD1. CDR1 and CDR2 from the germline V gene are MNHNY and SVGAGI (reference sequence). This CDR3 contains 15 residues. J was trimmed by 9 bases and V by 7 bases; bases with no gene match: 11. The CDR3 loop reads CASNPRTGSSSPLHF. The CDR3 coding sequence is TGTGCCAGCAACCCTCGGACAGGGTCGAGTTCACCCCTCCACTTT.

The chain recombines TRBV5-4 with TRBJ2-3, with a possible D match to TRBD2 (6 bases). There are 15 residues in the CDR3. The germline CDR1 and CDR2 sequences are SGHNT and YYREEE (reference sequence). The germline V and J ends were trimmed by 0 bases and 4 bases, with 12 bases remaining between them. The CDR3 region is CASSLGSRGADTQYF. CDR3 nucleotide sequence: TGTGCCAGCAGCTTGGGGTCGCGGGGCGCAGATACGCAGTATTTT.

J is TRBJ1-4 and V is TRBV27, with D perhaps matching TRBD1 (5 bases). CDR1 is MNHEY, CDR2 SMNVEV, per germline (reference sequence). Between the trimmed V and J ends, which lost 8 bases and 8 bases, there was a span of 18 bases. CDR3 length: 14 amino acids. The CDR3 region has the DNA TGTGCCAGCGTTAGAGACTCCCAGGGCGAAAAACTGTTTTTT. Its protein is CASVRDSQGEKLFF.

This chain links TRBV19 with TRBJ1-1, with D maybe TRBD1 (5 bases). Trimming left V 8 bases short and J 10 bases short, with 11 bases between. CDR3 length: 10 residues. Looked up from germline, CDR1 is LNHDA and CDR2 is SQIVND (reference sequence). CDR3 nucleotides: TGTGCCAGTGGACACGGGGGAGCTTTCTTT. Translating it yields CASGHGGAFF.

This chain uses TRBV5-1 with TRBJ1-2, with D possibly TRBD1 on 5 matching bases. The ends were cut back, 0 bases at V and 4 bases at J, with 10 bases in the middle. The CDR3 covers 14 residues. Germline V CDR1 and CDR2: SGHRS, YFSETQ. The CDR3: CASSLADGGYGYTF. The CDR3 region has the DNA TGCGCCAGCAGCTTGGCAGACGGGGGCTATGGCTACACCTTC.

This sequence joins TRBV7-3 and TRBJ2-6; 9 bases map to TRBD2. V gave up 4 bases and J gave up 0 bases; unmatched junction bases: 10. The length of the CDR3 is 19 residues. Germline CDR1 reads SGHTA; CDR2 reads FQGTGA. The CDR3 nucleotides are TGTGCCAGCAGCTGGACTACACTAGCGGGCAACTCTGGGGCCAACGTCCTGACTTTC. Amino acids: CASSWTTLAGNSGANVLTF.

The chain employs TRBV10-1 and TRBJ1-1; D ambiguous. Between the trimmed V and J ends, which lost 4 bases and 6 bases, there was a span of 15 bases. Germline values: CDR1 WNHNN, CDR2 SYGVQD (reference sequence). The CDR3 totals 14 residues. The CDR3 spells CASSVLGNGAEAFF. As DNA, the CDR3 is TGCGCCAGCAGTGTTCTGGGCAACGGGGCTGAAGCTTTCTTT.

This chain connects TRBV7-9 to TRBJ2-1; unclear D gene. The CDR3 covers 14 residues. Germline-derived CDR1 and CDR2 are SEHNR and FQNEAQ (reference sequence). V was pared by 5 bases and J by 9 bases, with 17 bases between. The CDR3 region has the DNA TGTGCCAGCAGCAACGACCTGTGGAACCCTGAGCAGTTCTTC. It encodes CASSNDLWNPEQFF.

This clone is a singleton in its sample. The same CDR3 can be traced to other DNA sequences in this sample. The chain recombines TRBV28 with TRBJ1-2, with 7 bases identical to TRBD1. There are 13 residues in the CDR3. Germline CDR1 and CDR2: MDHEN and SYDVKM. After removal of 6 bases from V and 4 bases from J, the junction contained 5 bases not matched to a gene. DNA for the CDR3: TGTGCCAGCAGGGAGACAGGGAGCTATGGCTACACCTTC. It encodes CASRETGSYGYTF.

The chain joins TRBV5-1 to TRBJ1-6; TRBD1 might be the D (6 bases). V lost 5 bases, J lost 9 bases, and 15 bases lay in between. Looked up from germline, CDR1 is SGHRS and CDR2 is YFSETQ. This CDR3 contains 14 residues. In DNA form, the CDR3 reads TGCGCCAGCAGAACAGGGTCCCTTGGTTCACCCCTCCACTTT. It translates to CASRTGSLGSPLHF.

The rearrangement joins TRBV23-1 to TRBJ2-5; 7 bases align to TRBD1. TRBV23-1 is treated as an ORF (open reading frame) with a function not yet certain. V lost 4 bases and J lost 5; bases outside the gene matches: 10. The CDR3 consists of 15 residues. CDR3 sequence reads: CASSPIYRGLETQYF. CDR3 sequence (DNA): TGCGCCAGCAGTCCAATATACAGGGGTCTGGAGACCCAGTACTTC.

V usage is TRBV14 and J usage is TRBJ2-7; tentatively, D is TRBD2 (6 bases). V was pared by 3 bases and J by 4 bases, with 16 bases between. CDR3 size: 15 residues. CDR1 and CDR2 (germline): SGHDN, FVKESK. In DNA form, the CDR3 reads TGTGCCAGCAGCCAGCAATTAGCGGAGTTTTACGAGCAGTACTTC. The encoded protein is CASSQQLAEFYEQYF.

The gene calls are TRBV19 and TRBJ2-2, with 7 bases that match TRBD2. The germline gives CDR1 LNHDA, CDR2 SQIVND (reference sequence). There are 13 residues in the CDR3. The CDR3: CASRGEGTGELFF. For the CDR3, the DNA is TGTGCGAGTCGGGGGGAAGGGACCGGGGAGCTGTTTTTT.

V gene TRBV6-5 combines with J gene TRBJ2-3; 11 positions match TRBD1. Unmatched junction bases numbered 5, after V lost 6 bases and J lost 6 bases. Germline lookup yields CDR1 MNHEY and CDR2 SVGAGI. The length of the CDR3 is 14 residues. The CDR3 region has the DNA TGTGCCAGCAGGCGGACAGGGGGCAAGGATACGCAGTATTTT. Its protein is CASRRTGGKDTQYF.

The chain employs TRBV6-4 and TRBJ2-2; D perhaps matches TRBD1 (6 bases). CDR1 is MRHNA, CDR2 SNTAGT, per germline. The CDR3 spans 14 residues. Trimming removed 3 bases at V and 1 base at J, with 6 bases between. CDR3 residues: CASSEQGNTGELFF. CDR3 DNA sequence: TGTGCCAGCAGTGAACAGGGGAACACCGGGGAGCTGTTTTTT.

This clone is a singleton in its sample. This rearrangement joins TRBV2 to TRBJ2-5, with unresolved D. Germline V gene lookup returns CDR1 SNHLY and CDR2 FYNNEI. Trimming took 6 bases from V and 2 from J, leaving 10 bases between them. This CDR3 is built from 13 residues. CDR3 DNA: TGTGCCAGCAGCGAGAGAAGTCAAGAGACCCAGTACTTC. Residues: CASSERSQETQYF.

The rearrangement links TRBV11-3 to TRBJ2-7; maybe TRBD2 (5 bases). The ends were cut back, 1 base at V and 9 bases at J, with 13 bases in the middle. Germline lookup yields CDR1 SGHNT and CDR2 YENEEA. The CDR3 runs 13 residues. The DNA for the CDR3 is TGTGCCAGCAGCTTAGGACGGGGAAGCTGGCAGTACTTC. It encodes CASSLGRGSWQYF.

The chain has TRBV2 and TRBJ1-2; TRBD1 aligns across 7 bases. V lost 1 base to trimming and J lost 4 bases; unmatched junction nucleotides: 0. This CDR3 has 13 amino acids. CDR1 and CDR2 (germline): SNHLY, FYNNEI. This chain's CDR3 is CASSEGQGYGYTF. Here the CDR3 DNA reads TGTGCCAGCAGTGAAGGACAGGGCTATGGCTACACCTTC.

The chain's CDR3 is CASSLEDQETQYF. For the CDR3, the DNA is TGTGCCAGCAGCTTGGAGGACCAAGAGACCCAGTACTTC. The chain carries TRBV5-6 and TRBJ2-5; D gene ambiguous. Germline assignment: CDR1 SGHDT and CDR2 YYEEEE. The CDR3 is 13 residues long. V was cut by 0 bases and J by 0 bases, with 3 bases left in between. The complete variable domain, with remaining parts taken from reference TRBV5-6 and TRBJ2-5, reads DAGVTQSPTHLIKTRGQQVTLRCSPKSGHDTVSWYQQALGQGPQFIFQYYEEEERQRGNFPDRFSGHQFPNYSSELNVNALLLGDSALYLCASSLEDQETQYFGPGTRLLVL.

V and J are TRBV6-5 and TRBJ2-3; 11 nucleotides agree with TRBD2. Germline V gene lookup returns CDR1 MNHEY and CDR2 SVGAGI. J lost 0 bases, V lost 6 bases, and 2 bases had no gene match. The CDR3 covers 15 residues. The CDR3 bases are TGTGCCAGCAGCCTAGCGGGGGGAAGCACAGATACGCAGTATTTT. Translated, it gives CASSLAGGSTDTQYF.

The chain uses TRBV5-1 and TRBJ2-1, with a tentative D call TRBD1 (6 bases). V gave up 2 bases and J gave up 0 bases, with 9 bases separating them. The germline V gene encodes CDR1 SGHRS and CDR2 YFSETQ. CDR3 length: 15 amino acids. The chain's CDR3 is CASSLQGNSYNEQFF. In nucleotides, the CDR3 is TGCGCCAGCAGCTTACAGGGAAACTCCTACAATGAGCAGTTCTTC.

The rearrangement uses TRBV6-5 and TRBJ1-2; TRBD1 agrees at 7 bases. The germline V gene encodes CDR1 MNHEY and CDR2 SVGAGI. Trimming at V came to 0 bases and at J to 4 bases, leaving 5 bases not matched to a gene. The CDR3 consists of 15 residues. DNA of the CDR3: TGTGCCAGCAGTTACTCTTGGACAGGCTCCTATGGCTACACCTTC. Translation gives CASSYSWTGSYGYTF.

The chain links TRBV7-6 to TRBJ2-3, with TRBD2 matching 11 bases. Germline trimming cut 0 bases from V and 6 bases from J; bases unmatched to any gene: 8. CDR1 SGHVS and CDR2 FNYEAQ come from the germline V gene. The CDR3 consists of 17 residues. CDR3 residues: CASSLAVAGGLTDTQYF. In DNA, the CDR3 is TGTGCCAGCAGCTTAGCGGTAGCGGGAGGGCTCACGGATACGCAGTATTTT.

The V call is TRBV9, the J call TRBJ2-3; TRBD2 agrees at 8 bases. V shed 2 bases and J 5 bases; nucleotides not matched to a gene: 4. The CDR3 extends over 14 amino acids. Germline loops: CDR1 SGDLS, CDR2 YYNGEE. The CDR3 reads CASSVGTRQDTQYF. Written as DNA, the CDR3 is TGTGCCAGCAGCGTCGGGACTAGGCAAGATACGCAGTATTTT.